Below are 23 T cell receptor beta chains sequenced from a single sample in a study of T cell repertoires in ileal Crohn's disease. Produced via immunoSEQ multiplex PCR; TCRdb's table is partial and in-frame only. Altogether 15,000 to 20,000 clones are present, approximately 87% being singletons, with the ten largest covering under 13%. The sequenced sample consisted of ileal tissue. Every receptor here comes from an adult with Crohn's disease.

CDR3 DNA sequence: TGTGCCAGTAGTATCGCGCAGGGTAATGGCTACACCTTC. Protein product: CASSIAQGNGYTF. The V and J genes are TRBV19 and TRBJ1-2, with D tentatively TRBD1 (5 bases). CDR3 length: 13 amino acids. Germline V CDR1 and CDR2: LNHDA, SQIVND (reference sequence). V was trimmed by 3 bases and J by 6 bases, leaving 11 bases between them.

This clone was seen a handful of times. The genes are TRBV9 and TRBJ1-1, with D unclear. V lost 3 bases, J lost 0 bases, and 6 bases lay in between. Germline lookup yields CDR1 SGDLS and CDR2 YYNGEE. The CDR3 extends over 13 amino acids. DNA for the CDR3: TGTGCCAGCAGCGCATCGGTGAACACTGAAGCTTTCTTT. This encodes CASSASVNTEAFF.

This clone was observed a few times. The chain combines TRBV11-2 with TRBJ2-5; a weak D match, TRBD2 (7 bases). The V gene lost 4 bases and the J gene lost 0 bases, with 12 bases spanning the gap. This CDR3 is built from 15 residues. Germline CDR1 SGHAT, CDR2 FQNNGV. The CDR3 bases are TGTGCCAGCAGCTGGGGGGGGGCAAACCAAGAGACCCAGTACTTC. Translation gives CASSWGGANQETQYF.

The CDR3 DNA sequence: TGTGCCAGCTCACCAGACAGGTCCATCGATCAGCCCCAGCATTTT. It specifies CASSPDRSIDQPQHF. The chain joins TRBV18 to TRBJ1-5; tentative D call: TRBD1 (6 bases). This CDR3 spans 15 amino acids. The ends were cut back, 2 bases at V and 5 bases at J, with 13 bases in the middle. In germline, CDR1 is KGHSH, CDR2 LQKENI.

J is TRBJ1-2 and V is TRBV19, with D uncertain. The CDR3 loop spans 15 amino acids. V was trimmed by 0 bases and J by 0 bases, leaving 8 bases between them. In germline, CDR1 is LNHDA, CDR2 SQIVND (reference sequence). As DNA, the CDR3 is TGTGCCAGTAGTATAGATACCCAGTCTAACTATGGCTACACCTTC. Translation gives CASSIDTQSNYGYTF.

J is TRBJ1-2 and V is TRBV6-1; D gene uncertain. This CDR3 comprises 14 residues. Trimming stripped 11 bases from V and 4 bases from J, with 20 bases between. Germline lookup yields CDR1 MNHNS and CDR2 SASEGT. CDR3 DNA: TGTGCCTCGGCGGGAGGGCTGTCTCTCTATGGCTACACCTTC. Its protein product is CASAGGLSLYGYTF.

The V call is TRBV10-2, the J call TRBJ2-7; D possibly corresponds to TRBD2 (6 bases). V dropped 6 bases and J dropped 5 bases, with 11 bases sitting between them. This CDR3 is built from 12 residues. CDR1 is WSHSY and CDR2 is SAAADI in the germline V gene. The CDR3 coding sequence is TGCGCCAGCAGCGGGGGACCGGACGAGCAGTACTTC. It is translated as CASSGGPDEQYF.

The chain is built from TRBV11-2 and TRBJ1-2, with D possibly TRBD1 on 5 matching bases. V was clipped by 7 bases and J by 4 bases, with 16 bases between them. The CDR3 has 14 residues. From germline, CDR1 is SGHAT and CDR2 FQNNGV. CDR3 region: CASTGGAQVYGYTF. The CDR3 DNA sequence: TGTGCCAGCACCGGTGGGGCGCAGGTCTATGGCTACACCTTC.

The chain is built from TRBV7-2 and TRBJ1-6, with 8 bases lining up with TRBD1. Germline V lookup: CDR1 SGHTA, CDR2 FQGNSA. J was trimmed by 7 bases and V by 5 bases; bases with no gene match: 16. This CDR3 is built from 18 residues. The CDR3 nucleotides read TGTGCCAGCAGCCACCGGCTGGGCAGGGGGCAGATGAATTCACCCCTCCACTTT. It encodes CASSHRLGRGQMNSPLHF.

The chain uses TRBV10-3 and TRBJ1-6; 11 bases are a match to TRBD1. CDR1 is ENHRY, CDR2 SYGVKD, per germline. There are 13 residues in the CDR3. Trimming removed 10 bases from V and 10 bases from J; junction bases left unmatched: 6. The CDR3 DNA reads TGTGCCACTGGGACAGGGGGGGGATCACCCCTCCACTTT. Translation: CATGTGGGSPLHF.

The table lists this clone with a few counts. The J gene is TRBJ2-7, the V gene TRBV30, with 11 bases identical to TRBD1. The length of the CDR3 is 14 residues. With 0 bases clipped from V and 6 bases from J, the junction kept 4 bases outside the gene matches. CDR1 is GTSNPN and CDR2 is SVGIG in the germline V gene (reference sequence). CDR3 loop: CAWSVGTGGSEQYF. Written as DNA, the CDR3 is TGTGCCTGGAGTGTAGGGACAGGGGGGAGCGAGCAGTACTTC.

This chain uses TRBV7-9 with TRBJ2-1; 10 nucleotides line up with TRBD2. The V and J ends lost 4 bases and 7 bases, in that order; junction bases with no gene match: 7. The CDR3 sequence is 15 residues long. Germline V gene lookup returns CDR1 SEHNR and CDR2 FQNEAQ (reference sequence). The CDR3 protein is CASSSGTSATNEQFF. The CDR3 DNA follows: TGTGCCAGCAGCTCAGGGACTAGCGCGACTAATGAGCAGTTCTTC.

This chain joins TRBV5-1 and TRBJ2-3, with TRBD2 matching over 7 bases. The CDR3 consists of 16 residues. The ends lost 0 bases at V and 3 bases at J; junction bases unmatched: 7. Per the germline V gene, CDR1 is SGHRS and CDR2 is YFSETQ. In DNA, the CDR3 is TGCGCCAGCAGCTTGGGGGCGGGGGATCGTACAGATACGCAGTATTTT. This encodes CASSLGAGDRTDTQYF.

CDR3 bases: TGCGCCAGCAGCCTCGGGACTAGCGGGGGGGCTAGCACAGATACGCAGTATTTT. Its translation: CASSLGTSGGASTDTQYF. The chain recombines TRBV4-1 with TRBJ2-3; 16 bases fit TRBD2. There are 18 residues in the CDR3. CDR1 is MGHRA, CDR2 YSYEKL, per germline. V lost 4 bases and J lost 0; bases outside the gene matches: 4.

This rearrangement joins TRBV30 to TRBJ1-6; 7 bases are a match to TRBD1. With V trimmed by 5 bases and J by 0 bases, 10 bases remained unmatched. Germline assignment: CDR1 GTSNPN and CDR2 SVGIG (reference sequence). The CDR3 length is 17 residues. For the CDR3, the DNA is TGTGCCTGGGGGAGACAGGGTGAGGGCTCCTATAATTCACCCCTCCACTTT. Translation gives CAWGRQGEGSYNSPLHF.

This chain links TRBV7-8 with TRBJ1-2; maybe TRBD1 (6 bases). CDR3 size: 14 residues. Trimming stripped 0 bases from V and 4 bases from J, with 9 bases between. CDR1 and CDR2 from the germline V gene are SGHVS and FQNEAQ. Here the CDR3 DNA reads TGTGCCAGCAGCTTAGCCCGGGACACCTATGGCTACACCTTC. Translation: CASSLARDTYGYTF.

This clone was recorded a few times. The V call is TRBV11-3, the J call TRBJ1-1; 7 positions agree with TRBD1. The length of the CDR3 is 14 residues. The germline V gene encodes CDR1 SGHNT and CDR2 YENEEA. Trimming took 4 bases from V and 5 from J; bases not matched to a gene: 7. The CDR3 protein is CASSSYIRGTEAFF. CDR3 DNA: TGTGCCAGCAGCTCATATATCAGGGGGACTGAAGCTTTCTTT.

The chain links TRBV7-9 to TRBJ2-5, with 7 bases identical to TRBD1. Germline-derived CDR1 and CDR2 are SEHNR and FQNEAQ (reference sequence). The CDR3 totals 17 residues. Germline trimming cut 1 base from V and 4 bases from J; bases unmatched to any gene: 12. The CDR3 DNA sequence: TGTGCCAGCAGCTTAGGAGGGGGACAGACCAACAGAGAGACCCAGTACTTC. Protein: CASSLGGGQTNRETQYF. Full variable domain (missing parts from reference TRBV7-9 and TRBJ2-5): DTGVSQNPRHKITKRGQNVTFRCDPISEHNRLYWYRQTLGQGPEFLTYFQNEAQLEKSRLLSDRFSAERPKGSFSTLEIQRTEQGDSAMYLCASSLGGGQTNRETQYFGPGTRLLVL.

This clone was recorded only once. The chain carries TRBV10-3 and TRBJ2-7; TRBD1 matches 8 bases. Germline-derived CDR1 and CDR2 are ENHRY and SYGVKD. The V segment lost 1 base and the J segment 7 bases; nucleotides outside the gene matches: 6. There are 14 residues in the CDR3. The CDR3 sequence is CAISEWTGKDEQYF. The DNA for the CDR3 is TGTGCCATCAGTGAGTGGACAGGGAAAGATGAGCAGTACTTC.

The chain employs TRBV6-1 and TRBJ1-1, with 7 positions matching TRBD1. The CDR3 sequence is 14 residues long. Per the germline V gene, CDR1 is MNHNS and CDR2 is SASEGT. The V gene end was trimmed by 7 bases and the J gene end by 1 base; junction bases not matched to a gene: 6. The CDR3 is CASTRTGRNTEAFF. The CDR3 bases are TGTGCCAGCACCCGGACAGGCCGGAACACTGAAGCTTTCTTT.

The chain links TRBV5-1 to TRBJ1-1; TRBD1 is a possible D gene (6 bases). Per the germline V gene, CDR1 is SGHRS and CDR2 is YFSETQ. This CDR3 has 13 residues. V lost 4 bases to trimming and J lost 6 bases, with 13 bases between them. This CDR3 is CASSPRGLAEAFF. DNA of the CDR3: TGCGCCAGCAGCCCAAGGGGGTTGGCTGAAGCTTTCTTT.

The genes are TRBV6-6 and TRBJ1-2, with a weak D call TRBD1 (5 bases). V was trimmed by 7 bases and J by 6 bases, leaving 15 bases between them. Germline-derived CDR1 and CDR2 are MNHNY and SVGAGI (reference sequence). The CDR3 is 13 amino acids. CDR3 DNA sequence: TGTGCCAGCAACGGGAGGGGACCGGATGGCTACACCTTC. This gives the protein CASNGRGPDGYTF.

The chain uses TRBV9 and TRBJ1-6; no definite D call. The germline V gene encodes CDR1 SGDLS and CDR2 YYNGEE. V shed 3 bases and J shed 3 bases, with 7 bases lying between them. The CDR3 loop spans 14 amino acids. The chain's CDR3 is CASSEAVYNSPLHF. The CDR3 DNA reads TGTGCCAGCAGCGAAGCGGTCTATAATTCACCCCTCCACTTT.